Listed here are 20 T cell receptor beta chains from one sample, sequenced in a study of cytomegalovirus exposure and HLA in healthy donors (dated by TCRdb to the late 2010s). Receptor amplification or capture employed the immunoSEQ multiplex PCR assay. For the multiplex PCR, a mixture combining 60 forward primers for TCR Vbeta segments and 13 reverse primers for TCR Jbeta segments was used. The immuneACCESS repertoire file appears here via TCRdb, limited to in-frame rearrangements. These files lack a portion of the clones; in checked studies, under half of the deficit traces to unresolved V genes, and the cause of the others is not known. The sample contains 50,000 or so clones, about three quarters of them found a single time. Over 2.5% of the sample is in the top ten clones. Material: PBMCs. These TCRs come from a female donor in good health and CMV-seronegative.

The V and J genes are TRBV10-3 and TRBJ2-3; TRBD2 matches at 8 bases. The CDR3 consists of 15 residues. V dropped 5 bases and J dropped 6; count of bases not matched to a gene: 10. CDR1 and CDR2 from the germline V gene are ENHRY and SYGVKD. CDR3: CAISKEREIRDTQYF. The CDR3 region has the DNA TGTGCCATCAGTAAAGAGCGGGAGATTCGGGATACGCAGTATTTT.

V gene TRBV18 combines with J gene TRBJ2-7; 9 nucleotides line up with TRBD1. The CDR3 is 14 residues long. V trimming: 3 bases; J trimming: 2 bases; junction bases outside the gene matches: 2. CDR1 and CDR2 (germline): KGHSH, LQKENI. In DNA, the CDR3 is TGTGCCAGCTCACCGGGACAGGGTCCCTACGAGCAGTACTTC. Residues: CASSPGQGPYEQYF.

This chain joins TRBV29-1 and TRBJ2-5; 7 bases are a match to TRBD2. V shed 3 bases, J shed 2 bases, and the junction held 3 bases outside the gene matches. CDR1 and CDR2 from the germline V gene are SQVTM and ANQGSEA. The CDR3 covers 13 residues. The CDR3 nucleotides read TGCAGCGTTGATAAGGGAGGGCAAGAGACCCAGTACTTC. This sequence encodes CSVDKGGQETQYF.

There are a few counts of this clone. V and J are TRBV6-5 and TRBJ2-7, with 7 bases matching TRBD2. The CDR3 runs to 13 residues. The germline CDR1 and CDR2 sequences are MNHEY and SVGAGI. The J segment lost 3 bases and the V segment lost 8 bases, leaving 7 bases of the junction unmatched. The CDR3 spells CASRNGGGYEQYF. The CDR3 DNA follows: TGTGCCAGCCGGAACGGCGGGGGCTACGAGCAGTACTTC.

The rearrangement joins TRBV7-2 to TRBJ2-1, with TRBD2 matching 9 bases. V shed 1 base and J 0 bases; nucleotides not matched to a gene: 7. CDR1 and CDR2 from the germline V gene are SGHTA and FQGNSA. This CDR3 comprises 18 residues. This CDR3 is CASSLVASGMSSYNEQFF. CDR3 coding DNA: TGTGCCAGCAGCTTAGTGGCTAGCGGGATGAGCTCCTACAATGAGCAGTTCTTC.

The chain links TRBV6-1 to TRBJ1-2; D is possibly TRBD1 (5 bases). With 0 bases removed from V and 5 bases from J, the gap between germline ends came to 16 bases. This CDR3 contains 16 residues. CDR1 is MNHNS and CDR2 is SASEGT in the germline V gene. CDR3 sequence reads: CASSEALGRDLYGYTF. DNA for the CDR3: TGTGCCAGCAGTGAAGCGCTCGGCAGGGATTTGTATGGCTACACCTTC.

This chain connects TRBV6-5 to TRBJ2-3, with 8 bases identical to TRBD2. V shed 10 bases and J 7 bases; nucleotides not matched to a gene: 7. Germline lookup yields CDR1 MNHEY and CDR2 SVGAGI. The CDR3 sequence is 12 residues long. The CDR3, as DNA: TGTGCCATCGGTGTAGCGGGAAATACGCAGTATTTT. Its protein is CAIGVAGNTQYF.

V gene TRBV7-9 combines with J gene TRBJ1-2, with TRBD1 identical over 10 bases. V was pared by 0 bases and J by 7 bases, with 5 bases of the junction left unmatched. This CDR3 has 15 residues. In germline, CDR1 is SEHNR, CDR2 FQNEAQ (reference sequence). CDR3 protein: CASSLAGTGDRGYTF. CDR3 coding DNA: TGTGCCAGCAGCTTAGCAGGGACAGGGGATCGTGGCTACACCTTC.

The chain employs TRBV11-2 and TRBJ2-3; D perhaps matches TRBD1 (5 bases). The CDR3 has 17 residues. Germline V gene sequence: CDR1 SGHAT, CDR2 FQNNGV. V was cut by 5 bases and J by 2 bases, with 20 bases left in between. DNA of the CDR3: TGTGCCAGCAGCCCAGGTGGGGCCAACCTGAACACAGATACGCAGTATTTT. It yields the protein CASSPGGANLNTDTQYF.

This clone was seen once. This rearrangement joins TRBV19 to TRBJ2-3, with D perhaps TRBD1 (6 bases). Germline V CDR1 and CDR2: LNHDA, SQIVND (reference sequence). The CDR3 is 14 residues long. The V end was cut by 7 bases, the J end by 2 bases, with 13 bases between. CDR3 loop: CASTVTGPTDTQYF. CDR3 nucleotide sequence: TGTGCCAGTACCGTGACAGGACCCACAGATACGCAGTATTTT.

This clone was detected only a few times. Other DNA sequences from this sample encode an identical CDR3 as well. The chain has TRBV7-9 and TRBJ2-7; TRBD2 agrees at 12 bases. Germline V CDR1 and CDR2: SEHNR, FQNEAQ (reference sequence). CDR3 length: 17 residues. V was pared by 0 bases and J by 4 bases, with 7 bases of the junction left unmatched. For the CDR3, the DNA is TGTGCCAGCAGCTTAGCGCTAGGGACTAGCGGGTTGTACGAGCAGTACTTC. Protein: CASSLALGTSGLYEQYF.

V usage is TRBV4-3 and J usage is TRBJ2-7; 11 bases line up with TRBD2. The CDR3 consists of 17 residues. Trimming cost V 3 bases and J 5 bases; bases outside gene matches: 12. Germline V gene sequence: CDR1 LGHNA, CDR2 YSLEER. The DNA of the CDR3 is TGCGCCAGCAGCCAGGCGTTAGCGGGAGGGCTCAATCACGAGCAGTACTTC. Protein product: CASSQALAGGLNHEQYF.

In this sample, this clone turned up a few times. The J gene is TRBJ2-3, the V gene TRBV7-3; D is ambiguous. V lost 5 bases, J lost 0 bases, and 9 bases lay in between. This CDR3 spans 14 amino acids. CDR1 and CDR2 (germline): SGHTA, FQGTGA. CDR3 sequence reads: CASSPSSSTDTQYF. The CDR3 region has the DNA TGTGCCAGCAGCCCTTCGAGTAGCACAGATACGCAGTATTTT.

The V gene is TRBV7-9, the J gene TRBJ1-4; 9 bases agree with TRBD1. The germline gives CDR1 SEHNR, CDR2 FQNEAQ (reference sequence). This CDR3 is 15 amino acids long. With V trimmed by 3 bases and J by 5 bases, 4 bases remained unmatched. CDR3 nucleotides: TGTGCCAGCAGCTTCCCCGGGACAGGGAATGAAAAACTGTTTTTT. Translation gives CASSFPGTGNEKLFF.

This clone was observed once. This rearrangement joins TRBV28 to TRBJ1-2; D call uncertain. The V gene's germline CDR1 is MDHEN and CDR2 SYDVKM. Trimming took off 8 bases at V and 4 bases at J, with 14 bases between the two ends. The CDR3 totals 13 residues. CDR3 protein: CASYRSGGYGYTF. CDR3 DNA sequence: TGTGCCAGCTACCGATCCGGAGGCTATGGCTACACCTTC.

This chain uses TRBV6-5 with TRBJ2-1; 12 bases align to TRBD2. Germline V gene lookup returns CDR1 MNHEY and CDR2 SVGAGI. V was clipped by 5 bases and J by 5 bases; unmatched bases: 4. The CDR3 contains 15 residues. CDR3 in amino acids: CASSQLAGGDNEQFF. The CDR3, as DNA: TGTGCCAGCAGTCAACTAGCGGGAGGTGACAATGAGCAGTTCTTC.

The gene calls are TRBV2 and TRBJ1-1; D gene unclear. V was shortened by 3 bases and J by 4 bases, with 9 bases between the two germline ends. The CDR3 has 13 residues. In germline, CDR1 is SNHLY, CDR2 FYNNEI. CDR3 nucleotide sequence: TGTGCCAGCAGTGATCAGTCGGGCACTGAAGCTTTCTTT. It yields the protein CASSDQSGTEAFF.

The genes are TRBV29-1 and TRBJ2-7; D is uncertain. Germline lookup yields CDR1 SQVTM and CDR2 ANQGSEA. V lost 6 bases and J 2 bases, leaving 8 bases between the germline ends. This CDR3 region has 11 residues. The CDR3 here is CSVPGTYEQYF. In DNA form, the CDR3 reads TGCAGCGTCCCGGGTACCTACGAGCAGTACTTC.

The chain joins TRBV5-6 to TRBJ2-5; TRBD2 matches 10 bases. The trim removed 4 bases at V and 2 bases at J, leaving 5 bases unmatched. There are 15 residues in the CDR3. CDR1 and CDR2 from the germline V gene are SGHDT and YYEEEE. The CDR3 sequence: CASSPRTSGQETQYF. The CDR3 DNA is TGTGCCAGCAGCCCCAGGACTAGCGGACAAGAGACCCAGTACTTC.

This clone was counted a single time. The CDR3 sequence: CASSGSPGTDTQYF. The CDR3 DNA sequence: TGTGCCAGCAGCGGCTCCCCAGGCACAGATACGCAGTATTTT. The chain employs TRBV9 and TRBJ2-3; D is ambiguous. Looked up from germline, CDR1 is SGDLS and CDR2 is YYNGEE. CDR3 length: 14 residues. V was cut by 3 bases and J by 1 base, with 9 bases left in between.